One and the same sample provided the 32 T cell receptor beta chains below, sequenced in a study of blood T cells in healthy people across ages (dated by TCRdb to between 2014 and 2016). Receptor amplification or capture employed 5' RACE. The reads were generated on an Illumina HiSeq 2500. A second PCR of roughly 7 to 11 cycles was performed with a sample-barcoded 5' primer and a J-beta primer mix. TCRdb reprocessed the public reads (quality trimming at Q25 with fastp, clone calling with MiXCR) and kept in-frame beta chains. Rows are combined by CDR3 protein, so each entry shows the most common genes and DNA. A total of 590,000 or so distinct CDR3 sequences appear in this sample, approximately 30% of them only once. The ten top clones hold around 16% of the sample. Sequencing used blood. These receptors came from a woman of 80 years or more in good health.

This clonotype was detected a few times. The CDR3 region is CASSLRLGSGRDTEAFF. The CDR3 DNA reads as TGCGCCAGCAGCTTGCGCCTCGGTTCTGGGAGGGATACTGAAGCTTTCTTT. The chain employs TRBV5-1 and TRBJ1-1; no clear D gene. The CDR3 covers 17 residues. The germline CDR1 and CDR2 sequences are SGHRS and YFSETQ. Between the trimmed V and J ends, which lost 1 base and 5 bases, there was a span of 21 bases.

This sequence joins TRBV5-1 and TRBJ2-1, with a possible D match to TRBD1 (6 bases). The germline V gene has CDR1 SGHRS and CDR2 YFSETQ. Trimming cost V 0 bases and J 8 bases, with 15 bases left between them. This CDR3 has 15 amino acids. CDR3 protein: CASSLDQGISHEQFF. In DNA form, the CDR3 reads TGCGCCAGCAGCTTGGATCAGGGGATATCGCATGAGCAGTTCTTC.

This rearrangement joins TRBV20-1 to TRBJ2-1, with 12 bases that match TRBD2. There are 14 residues in the CDR3. With V trimmed by 7 bases and J by 5 bases, 6 bases remained unmatched. Germline CDR1 reads DFQATT; CDR2 reads SNEGSKA (reference sequence). The DNA of the CDR3 is TGCAGTGGGACTAGCGGGACCCTAGACAATGAGCAGTTCTTC. As protein: CSGTSGTLDNEQFF.

A word on this clonotype: A single base separates this from a much larger clone, so it may be a read error. This chain joins TRBV7-2 and TRBJ1-2; 7 bases line up with TRBD1. Losses at the gene ends were 8 bases for V and 4 bases for J; bases not matched to a gene: 13. The CDR3 consists of 15 residues. Looked up from germline, CDR1 is SGHTA and CDR2 is FQGNSA. CDR3 amino acids: CASGPRPGQTYGYTF. DNA for the CDR3: TGTGCCAGCGGCCCCCGCCCGGGACAGACCTATGGCTACACCTTC.

This clonotype has a count of ten or more. The rearrangement links TRBV7-2 to TRBJ2-1; D is perhaps TRBD2 (6 bases). The V gene lost 5 bases and the J gene lost 7 bases, with 15 bases spanning the gap. There are 14 residues in the CDR3. Germline V gene data show CDR1 as SGHTA and CDR2 as FQGNSA. CDR3 amino acids: CASSPAGRANEQFF. DNA of the CDR3: TGTGCCAGCAGCCCGGCGGGGCGGGCGAATGAGCAGTTCTTC.

Ten or more counts support this clonotype. The chain employs TRBV11-3 and TRBJ2-1, with 9 nucleotides matching TRBD2. Per the germline V gene, CDR1 is SGHNT and CDR2 is YENEEA. This CDR3 region has 16 residues. V gave up 1 base and J gave up 6 bases; unmatched junction bases: 7. CDR3 in DNA: TGTGCCAGCAGCTTAGTTGCGGGGGGGCGGGTCAATGAGCAGTTCTTC. It yields the protein CASSLVAGGRVNEQFF.

The J gene is TRBJ2-4, the V gene TRBV20-1; 8 nucleotides match TRBD1. The J call may be incorrect, as the DNA end agrees better with TRBJ2-7. Germline CDR1 reads DFQATT; CDR2 reads SNEGSKA (reference sequence). The CDR3 runs 15 residues. For the CDR3, the DNA is TGCAGTGCTAGGGGACGCCAGGGGGCGCAGTACGAGCAGTACTTC. Translation: CSARGRQGAQYEQYF.

This clonotype has just a few counts. A read error may be the cause here, since a much bigger clone is one base away. V and J are TRBV4-1 and TRBJ2-3, with TRBD1 matching over 7 bases. This CDR3 spans 16 amino acids. The germline V gene encodes CDR1 MGHRA and CDR2 YSYEKL. J lost 0 bases, V lost 1 base, and 4 bases had no gene match. CDR3 amino acids: CASSQGPRGSTDTQYF. The CDR3 DNA is TGCGCCAGCAGCCAAGGCCCCAGGGGGAGCACAGATACGCAGTATTTT.

This clonotype appeared a few times. The chain links TRBV20-1 to TRBJ2-5; 8 bases are shared with TRBD1. CDR1 is DFQATT, CDR2 SNEGSKA, per germline (reference sequence). CDR3 size: 15 residues. J was trimmed by 3 bases and V by 5 bases; bases with no gene match: 11. The CDR3, as DNA: TGCAGTGCTCGAACGGGACAGGTCTTGAAAGAGACCCAGTACTTC. Amino acid sequence: CSARTGQVLKETQYF.

This clonotype was recorded a few times. V usage is TRBV14 and J usage is TRBJ2-5; D tentatively fits TRBD1 or TRBD2 (5 bases each). CDR3 length: 15 residues. Trimming stripped 4 bases from V and 1 base from J, with 13 bases between. Germline CDR1 is SGHDN and CDR2 is FVKESK. In DNA form, the CDR3 reads TGTGCCAGCAGCCCTGGGTGGGACCCCCAAGAGACCCAGTACTTC. Its translation: CASSPGWDPQETQYF.

This clonotype was seen a few times. This may be a read error, as it is one base from a much larger clone. V is TRBV12-3 or TRBV12-4 and J is TRBJ2-1; TRBD1 might be the D (8 bases). V lost 5 bases, J lost 13 bases, and 27 bases lay in between. The CDR3 totals 16 residues. CDR3 nucleotides: TGTGCCAGCAGTCCCCGACAGGGGAGGGGGCAAGAGACCCAGTTCTTC. It codes for CASSPRQGRGQETQFF.

This clonotype was counted ten times or more. The rearrangement joins TRBV20-1 to TRBJ1-2, with D possibly TRBD1 on 5 matching bases. V lost 6 bases and J lost 4, with 15 bases in between. The CDR3 contains 13 residues. Germline CDR1 reads DFQATT; CDR2 reads SNEGSKA (reference sequence). CDR3 DNA sequence: TGCAGTGCGGGCAATTTGGGGACCTATGGCTACACCTTC. It yields the protein CSAGNLGTYGYTF.

This clonotype was observed at least ten times. The chain joins TRBV30 to TRBJ1-2; D possibly corresponds to TRBD1 (5 bases). The CDR3 covers 12 residues. The germline CDR1 and CDR2 sequences are GTSNPN and SVGIG (reference sequence). The ends were cut back, 3 bases at V and 1 base at J, with 6 bases in the middle. Written as DNA, the CDR3 is TGTGCCTGGAGAGGGGTTAACTATGGCTACACCTTC. Residues: CAWRGVNYGYTF.

This clonotype was picked up many times. Written as DNA, the CDR3 is TGTGCCAGCAGTTCCGGGACAGGGATCGATGAGCAGTTCTTC. This gives the protein CASSSGTGIDEQFF. The chain joins TRBV12-3 or TRBV12-4 to TRBJ2-1; TRBD1 matches 9 bases. With V trimmed by 4 bases and J by 8 bases, 6 bases remained unmatched. This CDR3 spans 14 amino acids.

Many counts were recorded for this clonotype. The chain carries TRBV12-3 or TRBV12-4 and TRBJ1-2, with 9 bases fitting TRBD1. This CDR3 has 14 residues. V shed 6 bases, J shed 2 bases, and the junction held 4 bases outside the gene matches. The CDR3 protein is CASRGQGWNYGYTF. DNA of the CDR3: TGTGCCAGCAGGGGACAGGGTTGGAACTATGGCTACACCTTC.

This clonotype was observed at least ten times. This chain uses TRBV25-1 with TRBJ2-7; 10 nucleotides agree with TRBD1. The J segment lost 5 bases and the V segment lost 11 bases, leaving 15 bases of the junction unmatched. This CDR3 has 15 residues. Germline lookup yields CDR1 MGHDK and CDR2 SYGVNS. CDR3 protein: CAGIKDRGQLNEQYF. As DNA, the CDR3 is TGTGCCGGAATTAAAGACAGGGGGCAATTGAACGAGCAGTACTTC.

This clonotype has only a few counts. This chain joins TRBV9 and TRBJ2-5; D is perhaps TRBD2 (9 bases). CDR1 is SGDLS and CDR2 is YYNGEE in the germline V gene. V shed 3 bases and J shed 5 bases, with 17 bases lying between them. The length of the CDR3 is 15 residues. CDR3 in amino acids: CASSAGQAGGETQYF. The CDR3 DNA follows: TGTGCCAGCAGCGCGGGACAGGCGGGGGGGGAGACCCAGTACTTC.

Many counts were recorded for this clonotype. This chain uses TRBV3-1 with TRBJ1-1, with D unresolved. Trimming cost V 1 base and J 6 bases, with 12 bases left between them. Germline CDR1 LGHDT, CDR2 YNNKEL (reference sequence). The CDR3 has 14 amino acids. In nucleotides, the CDR3 is TGTGCCAGCAGCCAAGTGGCCTCAAGGGCTGAAGCTTTCTTT. Its protein is CASSQVASRAEAFF. Using reference TRBV3-1 and TRBJ1-1 for the parts outside the CDR3, the full variable domain is DTAVSQTPKYLVTQMGNDKSIKCEQNLGHDTMYWYKQDSKKFLKIMFSYNNKELIINETVPNRFSPKSPDKAHLNLHINSLELGDSAVYFCASSQVASRAEAFFGQGTRLTVV.

The genes are TRBV15 and TRBJ2-1, with TRBD2 matching over 8 bases. The J call is doubtful: the DNA matches TRBJ2-7 better. Germline V gene data show CDR1 as LNHNV and CDR2 as YYDKDF (reference sequence). This CDR3 region has 19 residues. CDR3 residues: CATSLGRGVISSSYNEQYF. In nucleotides, the CDR3 is TGTGCCACCAGCCTTGGGCGGGGGGTCATAAGTAGTTCCTACAATGAGCAGTACTTC.

The sample holds many counts of this clonotype. The V gene is TRBV5-1, the J gene TRBJ2-3; D is perhaps TRBD1 or TRBD2 (6 bases each). The V end lost 1 base, the J end lost 2 bases, and 11 bases lay between the germline ends. Germline V gene lookup returns CDR1 SGHRS and CDR2 YFSETQ. This CDR3 spans 15 amino acids. This chain's CDR3 is CASSLWGASTDTQYF. The CDR3 nucleotides are TGCGCCAGCAGCTTGTGGGGGGCTTCCACAGATACGCAGTATTTT.

Turning to this clonotype: Likely a read error: the CDR3 ends without its conserved phenylalanine or tryptophan. This chain links TRBV5-1 with TRBJ2-5; D is unclear. V lost 2 bases to trimming and J lost 3 bases, with 14 bases between them. CDR3 length: 15 residues. CDR1 and CDR2 from the germline V gene are SGHRS and YFSETQ. CDR3 region: CASSLVRASEETQYC. DNA for the CDR3: TGCGCCAGCAGCTTAGTCCGTGCTAGTGAAGAGACCCAGTACTGC.

This clonotype was counted many times. The chain combines TRBV7-9 with TRBJ2-7; maybe TRBD1 (5 bases). The CDR3 loop spans 14 amino acids. From germline, CDR1 is SEHNR and CDR2 FQNEAQ (reference sequence). The V end lost 7 bases, the J end lost 2 bases, and 15 bases lay between the germline ends. CDR3 sequence (DNA): TGTGCCAGCATCCTAACAGGAGTCCCCTACGAGCAGTACTTC. Amino acids: CASILTGVPYEQYF. Full variable domain (rest looked up from reference TRBV7-9 and TRBJ2-7): DTGVSQNPRHKITKRGQNVTFRCDPISEHNRLYWYRQTLGQGPEFLTYFQNEAQLEKSRLLSDRFSAERPKGSFSTLEIQRTEQGDSAMYLCASILTGVPYEQYFGPGTRLTVT.

This clonotype was seen at least ten times. This sequence joins TRBV24-1 and TRBJ2-1; 8 nucleotides line up with TRBD2. V lost 4 bases, J lost 4 bases, and 5 bases stayed unmatched. The CDR3 is 15 residues long. CDR1 is KGHDR, CDR2 SFDVKD, per germline. CDR3 amino acids: CATSESGGLYNEQFF. The CDR3 region has the DNA TGTGCCACCAGTGAGAGCGGGGGACTTTACAATGAGCAGTTCTTC.

The sample holds one count of this clonotype. The gene calls are TRBV6-2 or TRBV6-3 and TRBJ1-1; D possibly corresponds to TRBD1 (5 bases). This CDR3 contains 13 residues. Germline CDR1 and CDR2: MNHEY and SVGEGT. Trimming removed 8 bases from V and 1 base from J, with 11 bases in between. This CDR3 reads CASPDSGNTEAFF. The CDR3 nucleotides are TGTGCCAGCCCTGACAGTGGGAACACTGAAGCTTTCTTT.

This clonotype was seen a few times. The V call is TRBV5-1, the J call TRBJ1-2, with TRBD1 matching 7 bases. V lost 2 bases to trimming and J lost 8 bases; unmatched junction nucleotides: 15. The CDR3 runs to 16 residues. Germline V gene data show CDR1 as SGHRS and CDR2 as YFSETQ. CDR3 nucleotides: TGCGCCAGCAGCTTTGGAACCGGGACAGCGACGGGCGGCTACACCTTC. This translates into CASSFGTGTATGGYTF.

The sample holds a few counts of this clonotype. One junction end does not reproduce the germline sequence, and a read error may be involved. The genes are TRBV12-3 or TRBV12-4 and TRBJ2-1; D unresolved. CDR3 length: 15 residues. The CDR3 coding sequence is TGTGCCAGCGGTTTAACCCAGGTCTCCTACAATGAGCAGTTCTTC. Translating gives CASGLTQVSYNEQFF.

This clonotype was recorded many times. The chain joins TRBV29-1 to TRBJ2-5; 12 nucleotides match TRBD2. Germline V lookup: CDR1 SQVTM, CDR2 ANQGSEA. The CDR3 covers 18 residues. Losses at the gene ends were 0 bases for V and 0 bases for J; bases not matched to a gene: 8. CDR3 DNA sequence: TGCAGCGTTGAAGAAGGGGCTAGCGGGGGGGGGTACCAAGAGACCCAGTACTTC. Its translation: CSVEEGASGGGYQETQYF. Drawing the rest from reference TRBV29-1 and TRBJ2-5, the complete variable domain is SAVISQKPSRDICQRGTSLTIQCQVDSQVTMMFWYRQQPGQSLTLIATANQGSEATYESGFVIDKFPISRPNLTFSTLTVSNMSPEDSSIYLCSVEEGASGGGYQETQYFGPGTRLLVL.

The chain couples TRBV18 to TRBJ2-5; TRBD1 matches at 9 bases. V dropped 6 bases and J dropped 5; count of bases not matched to a gene: 10. CDR3 length equals 15 residues. Germline assignment: CDR1 KGHSH and CDR2 LQKENI. The CDR3 here is CASSPDRGRRETQYF. In DNA form, the CDR3 reads TGTGCCAGCTCGCCGGACAGGGGTCGTAGGGAGACCCAGTACTTC.

As regards this clonotype: This may arise from a read error, as a much more abundant clone is one base away. The gene calls are TRBV6-1 and TRBJ1-2, with a weak D call TRBD1 (6 bases). This CDR3 has 15 amino acids. The ends were cut back, 4 bases at V and 4 bases at J, with 16 bases in the middle. Germline V CDR1 and CDR2: MNHNS, SASEGT. Here the CDR3 DNA reads TGTGCCAGCAGTGTAGCTTGGGGGCGAGGCTATGGCTACACCTTC. Amino acids: CASSVAWGRGYGYTF.

This chain links TRBV29-1 with TRBJ2-5; D may match TRBD1 or TRBD2 (5 bases each). V lost 3 bases to trimming and J lost 2 bases, with 13 bases between them. This CDR3 has 14 residues. Germline CDR1 and CDR2: SQVTM and ANQGSEA. CDR3 protein: CSVDEGLGQETQYF. DNA of the CDR3: TGCAGCGTTGATGAGGGGCTTGGTCAAGAGACCCAGTACTTC.

This clonotype was seen repeatedly, ten times or more. V is TRBV29-1 and J is TRBJ2-7; 9 positions match TRBD1. The CDR3 is 13 amino acids. Germline-derived CDR1 and CDR2 are SQVTM and ANQGSEA. V trimming: 6 bases; J trimming: 4 bases; junction bases outside the gene matches: 7. The CDR3, as DNA: TGCAGCGTCTCGACAGGGGGAGAGTACGAGCAGTACTTC. Its protein product is CSVSTGGEYEQYF.

The chain uses TRBV5-8 and TRBJ1-5; 9 nucleotides match TRBD1. V shed 5 bases, J shed 4 bases, and the junction held 10 bases outside the gene matches. CDR1 is SGHTS, CDR2 YDEGEE, per germline. The CDR3 consists of 16 residues. The CDR3 DNA follows: TGTGCCAGCAGTTTTGGGACAGGGATTGAAAATCAGCCCCAGCATTTT. Its protein product is CASSFGTGIENQPQHF.